This TCR beta chain came from a study of OX40 agonist ivuxolimab in advanced cancers. For context, the study as a whole: Ivuxolimab was a fully human IgG2 agonistic monoclonal antibody targeting the costimulatory receptor OX40 (CD134). Intravenous ivuxolimab was administered to patients every 2 weeks at six dose levels: 0.01, 0.1, 0.3, 1.5, 3 and 10 mg/kg. Among the roughly 50 dose-escalation patients, roughly 20 had hepatocellular carcinoma, roughly 15 melanoma, 9 renal cell carcinoma and 9 head and neck cancer. The dose-escalation cohort was almost 85% male with a mean age of approximately 60 years, ranging from roughly 20 to 80. Prior anti-PD-1, anti-PD-L1 or anti-CTLA-4 therapy was permitted, and 30% to 45% of dose-escalation patients had received checkpoint inhibitors. Three dose-escalation patients achieved partial responses, one with hepatocellular carcinoma and two with cutaneous melanoma. Peripheral TCRbeta sequencing aimed to test whether ivuxolimab altered TCR sequence diversity and caused clonal T-cell expansion. The monotherapy dose-escalation portion (N = 52 patients) of the phase I ivuxolimab trial is reported in the paper.

The cysteine opens and the phenylalanine closes a CDR3 of 16 amino acids. The DNA shown is the 48-base CDR3, in frame from base 1. V is cut back by 0 bases and J by 9 bases, with 5 bases in the junction unmatched. The germline V gene gives CDR1 as MGHRA and CDR2 as YSYEKL. The trial excluded patients who had a history of autoimmune disease or who were on systemic immunosuppression. In every dose cohort, peripheral blood was drawn for TCR sequencing at baseline, cycle 4 day 1, and cycle 7 day 1. The samples were taken from a phase I, first-in-human, multicenter, open-label dose-escalation trial of ivuxolimab. The trial enrolled adults with locally advanced or metastatic head and neck squamous cell, hepatocellular, melanoma or renal cell carcinoma. CD4+ and CD8+ T cells were sorted separately from peripheral blood before TCR sequencing. With respect to this clone: No antigen is known for it. No quality values exist for individual bases; no much larger clone is one base distant.

To sequence the TCRbeta CDR3 region, genomic DNA was isolated from the sorted cells. The immunoSEQ Assay was used to sequence the TCRbeta CDR3 regions. Entries here come from immuneACCESS through TCRdb and include only in-frame sequences with V and J called. Some clones fail to appear in such tables; in the studies checked, an unresolved V gene covers under half of the shortfall, and the cause of the remainder is unknown. This sample lists some 68,000 clones; about nine tenths were detected once. The ten largest make up 2% to 2.5% of the sample. On the study overall, not on this receptor specifically: Which antigens the clonally expanded peripheral T cells were specific for was not determined. Low levels of normalized T-cell clonal expansion were also seen in some nonresponding patients. Partial responders in the 0.1-3.0 mg/kg groups had among the lowest normalized peripheral clonal expansion, especially among CD8+ T cells. After ivuxolimab, more expanded clones were found on average in CD8+ T cells than in CD4+ T cells. Clonal expansion of both CD4+ and CD8+ blood T cells was observed from baseline to week 6 at doses 0.1 to 3.0 mg/kg.

This TCR was recovered from an adult with an advanced solid tumor such as melanoma, head and neck, liver or kidney cancer. The rearranged chain carries TRBV4-1 and TRBJ2-2; 12 central bases correspond to TRBD2. The sample in question was CD4+ or CD8+ T cells sorted from blood, obtained in a trial of the OX40 agonist ivuxolimab. The nucleotides read TGCGCCAGCAGCCAAGATCCTAGCGGGGGGGCCTGGGAGCTGTTTTTT. This yields the protein CASSQDPSGGAWELFF.